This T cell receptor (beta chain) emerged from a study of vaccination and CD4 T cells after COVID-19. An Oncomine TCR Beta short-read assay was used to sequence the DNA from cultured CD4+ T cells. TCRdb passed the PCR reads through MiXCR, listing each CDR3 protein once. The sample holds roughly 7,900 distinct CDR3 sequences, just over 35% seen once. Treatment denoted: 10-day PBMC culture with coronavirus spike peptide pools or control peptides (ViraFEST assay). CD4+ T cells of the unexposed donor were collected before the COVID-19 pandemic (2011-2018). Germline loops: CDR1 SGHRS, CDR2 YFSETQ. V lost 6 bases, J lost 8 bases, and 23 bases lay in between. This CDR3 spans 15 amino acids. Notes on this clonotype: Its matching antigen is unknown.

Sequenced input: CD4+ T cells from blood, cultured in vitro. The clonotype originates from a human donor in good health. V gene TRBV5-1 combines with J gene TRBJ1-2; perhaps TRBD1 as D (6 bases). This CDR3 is CASTQLDRGQGGYTF. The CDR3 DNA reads TGCGCCAGCACCCAGTTAGACAGAGGGCAGGGGGGCTACACCTTC.